The 27 T cell receptor beta chains given below trace back to one sample, sequenced in a study of patients and donors after allogeneic stem cell transplantation. A single record per CDR3 protein comes from TCRdb applying MiXCR to the RT-PCR reads. The sample yields roughly 180,000 distinct CDR3 sequences, 41% seen once. Sample: blood, either unsorted or a sorted T cell fraction (not recorded which). The receptor set was obtained from a human donor who was either an allogeneic HSCT recipient or a stem cell or donor lymphocyte infusion donor (not recorded which). It is not recorded whose cells these are; they may come from a transplant donor.

This clonotype was detected a few times. The CDR3 DNA sequence: TGTGCCAGCAGCTCATACAGGGGTGATGAGCAGTTCTTC. This encodes CASSSYRGDEQFF. The rearrangement links TRBV7-3 to TRBJ2-1; the match to TRBD1 covers 7 bases. The length of the CDR3 is 13 residues. From germline, CDR1 is SGHTA and CDR2 FQGTGA. Losses at the gene ends were 4 bases for V and 8 bases for J; bases not matched to a gene: 5.

This clonotype was found a few times. This chain joins TRBV4-3 and TRBJ2-1; tentatively, D is TRBD2 (5 bases). Germline V gene sequence: CDR1 LGHNA, CDR2 YSLEER. Between the trimmed V and J ends, which lost 0 bases and 4 bases, there was a span of 10 bases. This CDR3 has 15 residues. The CDR3 DNA reads TGCGCCAGCAGCCAAGATTCGACGGGGTACAATGAGCAGTTCTTC. Translating gives CASSQDSTGYNEQFF.

The rearrangement joins TRBV6-5 to TRBJ1-6; a possible D gene is TRBD1 (6 bases). This CDR3 region has 15 residues. Germline V gene lookup returns CDR1 MNHEY and CDR2 SVGAGI. Between the trimmed V and J ends, which lost 6 bases and 6 bases, there was a span of 15 bases. This CDR3 is CASSRNRVPNSPLHF. Here the CDR3 DNA reads TGTGCCAGCAGCCGAAACAGGGTCCCTAATTCACCCCTCCACTTT.

The CDR3 DNA reads TGTGCCAGCAGTTTAAGGACAGGGGTTAATTCACCCCTCCACTTT. It codes for CASSLRTGVNSPLHF. The J gene is TRBJ1-6, the V gene TRBV28; 9 positions match TRBD1. The germline V gene encodes CDR1 MDHEN and CDR2 SYDVKM. This CDR3 comprises 15 residues. Trimming removed 2 bases from V and 6 bases from J; junction bases left unmatched: 2.

The chain joins TRBV20-1 to TRBJ1-1; D not resolved. Germline values: CDR1 DFQATT, CDR2 SNEGSKA (reference sequence). CDR3 length equals 14 residues. Trimming shortened V by 4 bases and J by 6 bases, and 18 bases separated the two germline ends. The CDR3 region is CSATSGEHGSEAFF. The CDR3 nucleotides are TGCAGTGCTACCTCCGGGGAGCATGGATCTGAAGCTTTCTTT.

V and J are TRBV5-1 and TRBJ2-5, with D tentatively TRBD2 (5 bases). V lost 2 bases to trimming and J lost 4 bases, with 9 bases between them. The CDR3 is made up of 13 amino acids. Germline CDR1 SGHRS, CDR2 YFSETQ. CDR3 bases: TGCGCCAGCAGCTTCGGGAACCCAGAGACCCAGTACTTC. This codes for CASSFGNPETQYF.

This chain links TRBV5-1 with TRBJ1-1; D might be TRBD1 (6 bases). With 1 base removed from V and 1 base from J, the gap between germline ends came to 11 bases. Germline CDR1 SGHRS, CDR2 YFSETQ. This CDR3 is 15 amino acids long. Written as DNA, the CDR3 is TGCGCCAGCAGCTTGTCCGGGACACCGAACACTGAAGCTTTCTTT. Amino acid sequence: CASSLSGTPNTEAFF.

The CDR3 region has the DNA TGCGCCAGCAGCGTTACCGGGGAGCAGTACTTC. The encoded protein is CASSVTGEQYF. The rearrangement links TRBV5-1 to TRBJ2-7; D is uncertain. The CDR3 loop spans 11 amino acids. Deletions cut 4 bases from V and 7 bases from J, with 9 bases between. Germline CDR1 is SGHRS and CDR2 is YFSETQ.

V is TRBV12-3 or TRBV12-4 and J is TRBJ2-3; the match to TRBD1 covers 10 bases. The CDR3 is 18 amino acids. The ends lost 5 bases at V and 0 bases at J; junction bases unmatched: 11. The CDR3 coding sequence is TGTGCCAGCAGTCTCGGGACAGGGGCCGGCCCTAGCACAGATACGCAGTATTTT. Translated, it gives CASSLGTGAGPSTDTQYF.

CDR3 in DNA: TGTGCCAGCAGGAGGGGCAACAATCAGCCCCAGCATTTT. Its translation is CASRRGNNQPQHF. This chain connects TRBV7-9 to TRBJ1-5, with D possibly being TRBD1 (5 bases). V was cut by 6 bases and J by 3 bases, with 9 bases left in between. The CDR3 consists of 13 residues. CDR1 SEHNR and CDR2 FQNEAQ come from the germline V gene (reference sequence).

CDR3 protein: CASTGQGPNEKLFF. The CDR3 nucleotides read TGTGCCAGCACCGGACAGGGTCCTAATGAAAAACTGTTTTTT. The chain couples TRBV13 to TRBJ1-4; 8 bases fit TRBD1. Germline V gives CDR1 PRHDT, CDR2 FYEKMQ (reference sequence). CDR3 length equals 14 residues. The V gene end was trimmed by 7 bases and the J gene end by 3 bases; junction bases not matched to a gene: 4.

This rearrangement joins TRBV4-3 to TRBJ1-4; TRBD1 matches at 7 bases. The CDR3 spans 16 residues. CDR1 LGHNA and CDR2 YSLEER come from the germline V gene. Losses at the gene ends were 0 bases for V and 8 bases for J; bases not matched to a gene: 9. The DNA for the CDR3 is TGCGCCAGCAGCCAAGATAGTCGACAGGGCAACGAAAAACTGTTTTTT. This gives the protein CASSQDSRQGNEKLFF.

The chain uses TRBV12-3 or TRBV12-4 and TRBJ2-3; TRBD1 matches 9 bases. This CDR3 spans 15 amino acids. J was trimmed by 0 bases and V by 5 bases; bases with no gene match: 3. CDR3 sequence reads: CASSRDRVSTDTQYF. Here the CDR3 DNA reads TGTGCCAGCAGTAGGGACAGGGTTAGCACAGATACGCAGTATTTT.

The sample holds a few counts of this clonotype. The chain has TRBV3-1 and TRBJ2-1, with TRBD2 matching 8 bases. The CDR3 spans 14 residues. Trimming cost V 4 bases and J 7 bases; bases outside gene matches: 6. The V gene's germline CDR1 is LGHDT and CDR2 YNNKEL (reference sequence). CDR3 loop: CASSPSGSRNEQFF. DNA for the CDR3: TGTGCCAGCAGCCCGAGCGGGAGTAGGAATGAGCAGTTCTTC.

The V and J genes are TRBV20-1 and TRBJ2-7; maybe TRBD1 (6 bases). CDR1 is DFQATT and CDR2 is SNEGSKA in the germline V gene (reference sequence). The CDR3 spans 17 residues. V was cut by 0 bases and J by 4 bases, with 22 bases left in between. CDR3 DNA sequence: TGCAGTGCTAGAGAACTCGACCCTGACAGGCGTCGTTACGAGCAGTACTTC. It codes for CSARELDPDRRRYEQYF.

There are a few counts of this clonotype. The chain joins TRBV7-9 to TRBJ1-2; tentative D call: TRBD1 (5 bases). Trimming left V 5 bases short and J 4 bases short, with 14 bases between. CDR1 is SEHNR and CDR2 is FQNEAQ in the germline V gene (reference sequence). This CDR3 contains 14 residues. The CDR3 sequence: CASSPVLGGYGYTF. The CDR3 coding sequence is TGTGCCAGCAGCCCAGTATTGGGGGGCTATGGCTACACCTTC.

This chain connects TRBV12-3 or TRBV12-4 to TRBJ2-3; D tentatively reads TRBD1 or TRBD2 (5 bases each). The CDR3 is made up of 17 amino acids. Trimming left V 5 bases short and J 4 bases short, with 22 bases between. Here the CDR3 DNA reads TGTGCCAGCAGTCCCCCTCTAGTGAGGGTGGGGCCAGATACGCAGTATTTT. Its protein is CASSPPLVRVGPDTQYF.

This clonotype turned up a few times. The chain links TRBV25-1 to TRBJ1-1; no firm D call. The ends were cut back, 7 bases at V and 5 bases at J, with 8 bases in the middle. This CDR3 region has 11 residues. Per the germline V gene, CDR1 is MGHDK and CDR2 is SYGVNS. Written as DNA, the CDR3 is TGTGCCAGCACCGGCCAGACTGAAGCTTTCTTT. It encodes CASTGQTEAFF.

In its sample, this clonotype was seen a few times. This sequence joins TRBV7-9 and TRBJ1-4; 7 nucleotides align to TRBD1. Germline-derived CDR1 and CDR2 are SEHNR and FQNEAQ (reference sequence). This CDR3 is built from 15 residues. Trimming removed 5 bases from V and 1 base from J; junction bases left unmatched: 4. CDR3 bases: TGTGCCAGCAGCCCCAGGGACAGAACTAATGAAAAACTGTTTTTT. It encodes CASSPRDRTNEKLFF.

The chain joins TRBV7-2 to TRBJ2-1; the match to TRBD2 covers 8 bases. V trimming: 3 bases; J trimming: 10 bases; junction bases outside the gene matches: 11. CDR1 and CDR2 from the germline V gene are SGHTA and FQGNSA. This CDR3 has 15 residues. DNA for the CDR3: TGTGCCAGCAGCTTCTCAGCGGGAGAGCTGGGCGAGCAGTTCTTC. Its protein is CASSFSAGELGEQFF.

The chain links TRBV4-3 to TRBJ2-2, with TRBD2 identical over 8 bases. The trim removed 4 bases at V and 6 bases at J, leaving 7 bases unmatched. Germline V gene lookup returns CDR1 LGHNA and CDR2 YSLEER. This CDR3 contains 15 residues. CDR3 sequence reads: CASSLHERESGELFF. CDR3 nucleotide sequence: TGCGCCAGCAGCCTCCACGAGCGGGAGTCCGGGGAGCTGTTTTTT.

This clonotype has a handful of counts. The chain uses TRBV28 and TRBJ2-3; possibly TRBD2 for D (6 bases). CDR1 and CDR2 (germline): MDHEN, SYDVKM. Trimming removed 3 bases at V and 5 bases at J, with 18 bases between. CDR3 length: 16 residues. The CDR3 region has the DNA TGTGCCAGCAGTTTGGGGGGACGGAACTTCGAAGATACGCAGTATTTT. Its translation is CASSLGGRNFEDTQYF.

This clonotype has only a few counts. The V call is TRBV6-5, the J call TRBJ1-1, with D possibly TRBD1 on 5 matching bases. Germline V gene lookup returns CDR1 MNHEY and CDR2 SVGAGI. The CDR3 has 16 amino acids. The germline V and J ends were trimmed by 2 bases and 0 bases, with 13 bases remaining between them. CDR3 protein: CASSYGRGAMNTEAFF. CDR3 DNA sequence: TGTGCCAGCAGTTACGGGAGAGGGGCCATGAACACTGAAGCTTTCTTT.

This clonotype was picked up a small number of times. This sequence joins TRBV24-1 and TRBJ2-3; D is uncertain. The V end lost 10 bases, the J end lost 0 bases, and 19 bases lay between the germline ends. This CDR3 spans 16 amino acids. Germline V gene sequence: CDR1 KGHDR, CDR2 SFDVKD. As DNA, the CDR3 is TGTGCCACTCCTTGGAATAGCTATCCTAGCACAGATACGCAGTATTTT. Protein sequence: CATPWNSYPSTDTQYF.

In this sample, this clonotype turned up many times. The V gene is TRBV5-1, the J gene TRBJ1-3, with no clear D. This CDR3 has 17 amino acids. Trimming stripped 0 bases from V and 3 bases from J, with 16 bases between. Looked up from germline, CDR1 is SGHRS and CDR2 is YFSETQ. CDR3 region: CASSLGEGPSGGNTIYF. The DNA for the CDR3 is TGCGCCAGCAGCTTGGGGGAAGGACCGTCCGGTGGAAACACCATATATTTT.

This chain joins TRBV28 and TRBJ2-7; D is possibly TRBD1 (5 bases). The V gene's germline CDR1 is MDHEN and CDR2 SYDVKM. Trimming pared 2 bases from V and 6 bases from J, leaving 11 bases between. The CDR3 length is 13 residues. DNA of the CDR3: TGTGCCAGCAGTTTAGTCAGGGTAGGCGAGCAGTACTTC. Encoded protein: CASSLVRVGEQYF.

In its sample, this clonotype was seen a few times. The CDR3 sequence: CSVDGYGDEQFF. Written as DNA, the CDR3 is TGCAGCGTCGACGGGTATGGCGATGAGCAGTTCTTC. This chain connects TRBV29-1 to TRBJ2-1; D call uncertain. The CDR3 is made up of 12 amino acids. Germline values: CDR1 SQVTM, CDR2 ANQGSEA. Between the trimmed V and J ends, which lost 6 bases and 8 bases, there was a span of 14 bases.